This T cell receptor (beta chain) was captured by sequencing in a study of T cells after yellow fever vaccination. The V gene's germline CDR1 is SGHAT and CDR2 FQDESV (reference sequence). V lost 6 bases and J lost 7, with 18 bases in between. The CDR3 runs 14 residues. Only a few counts were recorded for this clonotype. Its cognate antigen is unknown. Whole-study findings and limits: The secondary response peaked faster, at day 5 versus 15, but was weaker. Abundant bulk-derived clonotypes could contaminate FACS-sorted repertoires.

MiXCR was run by TCRdb on the 5' RACE reads, yielding one entry per CDR3 protein. The sample lists around 530,000 distinct CDR3 sequences, roughly a sixth occurring once. Specimen: PBMCs, collected 4 to 6 days after the first yellow fever vaccination. This chain connects TRBV11-1 to TRBJ1-1, with a tentative D call TRBD1 (6 bases). The origin of this receptor is a man in his late teens or twenties who received the YFV17D yellow fever vaccine. The CDR3 region has the DNA TGTGCCAGCAGTCCGCGACAGGTACACGTTGAAGCTTTCTTT. This sequence encodes CASSPRQVHVEAFF.